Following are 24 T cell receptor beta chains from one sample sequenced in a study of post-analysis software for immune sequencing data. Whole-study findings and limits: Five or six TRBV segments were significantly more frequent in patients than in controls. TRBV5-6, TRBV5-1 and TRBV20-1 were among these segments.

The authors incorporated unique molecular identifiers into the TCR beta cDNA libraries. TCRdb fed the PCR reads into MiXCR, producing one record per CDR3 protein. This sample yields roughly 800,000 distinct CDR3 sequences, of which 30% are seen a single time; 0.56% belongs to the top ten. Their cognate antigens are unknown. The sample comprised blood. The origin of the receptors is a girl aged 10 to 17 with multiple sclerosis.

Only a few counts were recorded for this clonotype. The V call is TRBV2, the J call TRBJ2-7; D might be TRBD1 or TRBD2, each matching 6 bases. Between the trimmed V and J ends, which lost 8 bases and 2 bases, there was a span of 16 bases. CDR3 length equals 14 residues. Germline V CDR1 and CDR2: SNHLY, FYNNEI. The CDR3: CASGGLRGPYEQYF. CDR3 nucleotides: TGTGCCAGCGGGGGCCTACGGGGGCCCTACGAGCAGTACTTC.

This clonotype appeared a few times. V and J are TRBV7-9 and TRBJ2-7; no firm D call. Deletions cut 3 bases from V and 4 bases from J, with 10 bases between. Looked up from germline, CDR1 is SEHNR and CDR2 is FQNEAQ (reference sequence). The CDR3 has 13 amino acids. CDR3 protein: CASSFQSAYEQYF. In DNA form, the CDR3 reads TGTGCCAGCAGCTTTCAGAGTGCGTACGAGCAGTACTTC.

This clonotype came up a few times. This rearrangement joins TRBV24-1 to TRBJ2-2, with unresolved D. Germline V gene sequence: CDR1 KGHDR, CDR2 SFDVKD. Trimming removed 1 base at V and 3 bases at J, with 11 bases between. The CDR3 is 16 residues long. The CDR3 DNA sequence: TGTGCCACCAGTGATTTAAAGAGCGAGGACACCGGGGAGCTGTTTTTT. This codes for CATSDLKSEDTGELFF.

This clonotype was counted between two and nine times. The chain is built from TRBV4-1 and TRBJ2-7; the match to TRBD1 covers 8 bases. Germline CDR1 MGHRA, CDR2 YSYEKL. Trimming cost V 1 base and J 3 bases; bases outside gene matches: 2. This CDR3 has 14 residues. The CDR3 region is CASSQGDRGYEQYF. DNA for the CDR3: TGCGCCAGCAGCCAAGGAGACAGGGGCTACGAGCAGTACTTC.

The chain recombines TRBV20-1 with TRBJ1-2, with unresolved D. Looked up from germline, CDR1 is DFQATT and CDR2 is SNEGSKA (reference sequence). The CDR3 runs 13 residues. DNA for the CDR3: TGCAGCGCCTGGCGAGGTACTAACTATGGCTACACCTTC. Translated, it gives CSAWRGTNYGYTF.

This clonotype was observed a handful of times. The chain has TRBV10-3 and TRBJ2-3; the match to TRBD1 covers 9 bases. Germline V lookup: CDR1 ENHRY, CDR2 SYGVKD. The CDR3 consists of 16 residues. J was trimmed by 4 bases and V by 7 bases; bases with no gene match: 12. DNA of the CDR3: TGTGCCATCACCCCAGGGACAGGGCCCTTTCCAGATACGCAGTATTTT. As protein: CAITPGTGPFPDTQYF.

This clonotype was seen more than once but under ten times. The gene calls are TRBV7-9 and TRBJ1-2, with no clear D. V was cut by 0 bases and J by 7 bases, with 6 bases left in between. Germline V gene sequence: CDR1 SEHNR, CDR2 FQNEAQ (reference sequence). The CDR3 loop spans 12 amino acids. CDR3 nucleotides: TGTGCCAGCAGCTTAGCGGCGGTTGGCTACACCTTC. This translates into CASSLAAVGYTF.

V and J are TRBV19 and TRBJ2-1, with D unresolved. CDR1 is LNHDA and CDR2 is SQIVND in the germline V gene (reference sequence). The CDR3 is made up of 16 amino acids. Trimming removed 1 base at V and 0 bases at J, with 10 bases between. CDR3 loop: CASSIGAASSYNEQFF. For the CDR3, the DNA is TGTGCCAGTAGTATAGGTGCCGCTAGCTCCTACAATGAGCAGTTCTTC.

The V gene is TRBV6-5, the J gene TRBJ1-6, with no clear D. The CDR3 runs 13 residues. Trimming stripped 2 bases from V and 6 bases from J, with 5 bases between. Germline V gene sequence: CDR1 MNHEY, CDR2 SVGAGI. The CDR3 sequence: CASSYRVNSPLHF. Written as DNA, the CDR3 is TGTGCCAGCAGTTACCGGGTTAATTCACCCCTCCACTTT.

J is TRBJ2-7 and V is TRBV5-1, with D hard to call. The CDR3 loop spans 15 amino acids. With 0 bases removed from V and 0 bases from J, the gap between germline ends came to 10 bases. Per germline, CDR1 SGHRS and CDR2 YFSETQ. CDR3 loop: CASSLDAPSSYEQYF. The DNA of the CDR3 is TGCGCCAGCAGCTTGGACGCGCCGAGCTCCTACGAGCAGTACTTC.

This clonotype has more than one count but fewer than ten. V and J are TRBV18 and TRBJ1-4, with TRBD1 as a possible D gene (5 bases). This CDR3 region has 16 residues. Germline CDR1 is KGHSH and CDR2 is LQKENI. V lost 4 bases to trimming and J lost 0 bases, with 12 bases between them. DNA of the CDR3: TGTGCCAGCTCACTTCGGGACGCCTCAACTAATGAAAAACTGTTTTTT. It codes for CASSLRDASTNEKLFF.

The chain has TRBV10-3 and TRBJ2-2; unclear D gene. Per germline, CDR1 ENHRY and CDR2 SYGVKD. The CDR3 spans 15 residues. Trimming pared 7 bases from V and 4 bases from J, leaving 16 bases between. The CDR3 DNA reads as TGTGCCATCAAGGGCGATAACGCAGGCACCGGGGAGCTGTTTTTT. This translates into CAIKGDNAGTGELFF.

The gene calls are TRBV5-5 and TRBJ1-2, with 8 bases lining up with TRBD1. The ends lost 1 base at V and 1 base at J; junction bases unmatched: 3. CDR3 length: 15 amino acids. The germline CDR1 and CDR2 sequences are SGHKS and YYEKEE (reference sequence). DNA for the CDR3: TGTGCCAGCAGCTTGTGGGACAGGAGTAACTATGGCTACACCTTC. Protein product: CASSLWDRSNYGYTF. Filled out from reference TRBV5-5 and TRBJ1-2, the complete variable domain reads DAGVTQSPTHLIKTRGQQVTLRCSPISGHKSVSWYQQVLGQGPQFIFQYYEKEERGRGNFPDRFSARQFPNYSSELNVNALLLGDSALYLCASSLWDRSNYGYTFGSGTRLTVV.

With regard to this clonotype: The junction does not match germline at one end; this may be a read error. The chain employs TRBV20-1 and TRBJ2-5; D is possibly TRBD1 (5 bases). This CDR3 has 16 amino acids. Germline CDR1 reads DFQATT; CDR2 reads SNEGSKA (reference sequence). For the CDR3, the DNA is TGCAGTGCTAGAGATCTTCTAGACAGTATCCAAGAGACCCTGTACTTC. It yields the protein CSARDLLDSIQETLYF.

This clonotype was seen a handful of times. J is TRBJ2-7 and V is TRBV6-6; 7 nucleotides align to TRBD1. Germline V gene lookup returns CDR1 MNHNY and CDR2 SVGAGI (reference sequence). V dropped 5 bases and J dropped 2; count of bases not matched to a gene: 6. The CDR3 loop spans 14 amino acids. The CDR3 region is CASSRGQPAYEQYF. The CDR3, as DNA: TGTGCCAGCAGTCGGGGACAGCCAGCCTACGAGCAGTACTTC.

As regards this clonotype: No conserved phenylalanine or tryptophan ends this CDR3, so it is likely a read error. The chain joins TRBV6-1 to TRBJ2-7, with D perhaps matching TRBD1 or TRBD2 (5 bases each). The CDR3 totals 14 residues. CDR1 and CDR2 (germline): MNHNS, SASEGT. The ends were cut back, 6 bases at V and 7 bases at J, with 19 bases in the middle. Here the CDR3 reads CASSELSGSGEQYC. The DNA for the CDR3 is TGTGCCAGCAGCGAACTCTCAGGGAGTGGGGAGCAGTACTGC.

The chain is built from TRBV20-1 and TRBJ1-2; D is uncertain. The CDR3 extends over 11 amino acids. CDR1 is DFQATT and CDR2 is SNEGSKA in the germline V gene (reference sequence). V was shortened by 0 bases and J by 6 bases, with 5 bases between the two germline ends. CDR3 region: CSARETNGYTF. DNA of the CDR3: TGCAGTGCTAGAGAAACGAATGGCTACACCTTC.

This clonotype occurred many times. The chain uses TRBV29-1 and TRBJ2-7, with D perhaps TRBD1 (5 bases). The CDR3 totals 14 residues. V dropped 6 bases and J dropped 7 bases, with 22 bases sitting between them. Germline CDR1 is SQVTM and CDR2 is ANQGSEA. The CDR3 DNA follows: TGCAGCGTCTGCGACAGTTCTCGAGGTGAGGAGCAGTACTTC. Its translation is CSVCDSSRGEEQYF.

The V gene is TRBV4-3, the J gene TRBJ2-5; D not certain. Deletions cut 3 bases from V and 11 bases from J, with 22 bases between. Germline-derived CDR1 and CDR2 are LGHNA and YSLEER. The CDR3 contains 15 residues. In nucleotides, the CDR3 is TGCGCCAGCAGCCAGCACGTGGACGGTAGGAATGAGCAGTACTTC. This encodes CASSQHVDGRNEQYF.

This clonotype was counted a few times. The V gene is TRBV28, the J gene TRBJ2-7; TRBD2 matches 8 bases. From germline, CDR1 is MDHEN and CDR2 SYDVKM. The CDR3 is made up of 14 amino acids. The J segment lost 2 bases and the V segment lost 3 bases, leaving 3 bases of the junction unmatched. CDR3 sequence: CASSFPGGAYEQYF. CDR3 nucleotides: TGTGCCAGCAGTTTCCCCGGGGGGGCCTACGAGCAGTACTTC.

CDR3 DNA: TGCAGTGCTAGAGATAGCGTTCGGGGCTTCCAAGAGACCCAGTACTTC. Its translation: CSARDSVRGFQETQYF. J is TRBJ2-5 and V is TRBV20-1, with D perhaps assigned TRBD1 or TRBD2 (5 bases each). V was pared by 0 bases and J by 1 base, with 15 bases between. The CDR3 is 16 residues long. Germline V gene lookup returns CDR1 DFQATT and CDR2 SNEGSKA (reference sequence).

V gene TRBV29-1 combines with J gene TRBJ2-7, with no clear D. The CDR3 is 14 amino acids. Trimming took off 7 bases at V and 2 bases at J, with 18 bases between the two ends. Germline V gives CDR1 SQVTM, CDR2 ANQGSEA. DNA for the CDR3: TGCAGCGCCATACAAGGCCTTGAAACCTACGAGCAGTACTTC. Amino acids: CSAIQGLETYEQYF.

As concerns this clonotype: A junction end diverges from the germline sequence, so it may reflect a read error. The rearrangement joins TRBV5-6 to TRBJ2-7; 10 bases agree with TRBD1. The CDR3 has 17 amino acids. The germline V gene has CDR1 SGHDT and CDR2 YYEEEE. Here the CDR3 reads CASSLGQGTTLTYEQYF. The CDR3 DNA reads TGTGCCAGCAGTTTGGGACAGGGGACTACGCTGACCTACGAGCAGTACTTC. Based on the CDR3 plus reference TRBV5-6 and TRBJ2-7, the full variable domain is DAGVTQSPTHLIKTRGQQVTLRCSPKSGHDTVSWYQQALGQGPQFIFQYYEEEERQRGNFPDRFSGHQFPNYSSELNVNALLLGDSALYLCASSLGQGTTLTYEQYFGPGTRLTVT.

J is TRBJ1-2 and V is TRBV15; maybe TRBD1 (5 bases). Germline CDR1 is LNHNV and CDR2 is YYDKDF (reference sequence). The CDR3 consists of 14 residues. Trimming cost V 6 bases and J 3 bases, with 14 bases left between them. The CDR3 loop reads CATRFSRDHYGYTF. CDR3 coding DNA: TGTGCCACCAGGTTTTCGAGGGACCACTATGGCTACACCTTC. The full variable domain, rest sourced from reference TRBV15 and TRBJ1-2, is DAMVIQNPRYQVTQFGKPVTLSCSQTLNHNVMYWYQQKSSQAPKLLFHYYDKDFNNEADTPDNFQSRRPNTSFCFLDIRSPGLGDTAMYLCATRFSRDHYGYTFGSGTRLTVV.